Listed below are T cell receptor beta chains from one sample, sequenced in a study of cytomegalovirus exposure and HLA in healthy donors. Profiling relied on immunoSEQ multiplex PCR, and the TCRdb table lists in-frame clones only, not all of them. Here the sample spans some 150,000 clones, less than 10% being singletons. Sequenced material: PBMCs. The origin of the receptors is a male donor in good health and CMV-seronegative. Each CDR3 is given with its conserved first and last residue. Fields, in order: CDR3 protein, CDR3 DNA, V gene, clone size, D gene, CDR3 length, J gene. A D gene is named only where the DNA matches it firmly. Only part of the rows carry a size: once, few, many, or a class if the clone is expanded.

CDR3aa: CASSLVPGLATNEQFF; CDR3nt: TGTGCCAGCAGCTTAGTCCCGGGACTAGCAACCAATGAGCAGTTCTTC; v_gene: TRBV7-9; abundance: -; d_gene: TRBD2; len: 16; j_gene: TRBJ2-1
CDR3aa: CASSLSAGVPYGYTF; CDR3nt: TGTGCCAGCAGCTTATCGGCAGGGGTTCCCTATGGCTACACCTTC; v_gene: TRBV7-2; abundance: few; d_gene: -; len: 15; j_gene: TRBJ1-2
CDR3aa: CAWSTGISNQPQHF; CDR3nt: TGTGCCTGGTCAACAGGGATTAGCAATCAGCCCCAGCATTTT; v_gene: TRBV30; abundance: -; d_gene: -; len: 14; j_gene: TRBJ1-5
CDR3aa: CASSQDRRGWGYTF; CDR3nt: TGTGCCAGCAGCCAAGATAGGCGGGGCTGGGGCTACACCTTC; v_gene: TRBV4-2; abundance: few; d_gene: -; len: 14; j_gene: TRBJ1-2
CDR3aa: CASSFILSGPSNEQFF; CDR3nt: TGTGCCAGCAGTTTCATCTTGAGCGGGCCTTCCAATGAGCAGTTCTTC; v_gene: TRBV27; abundance: few; d_gene: -; len: 16; j_gene: TRBJ2-1
CDR3aa: CASSLGGGHQETQYF; CDR3nt: TGCGCCAGCAGCTTGGGTGGGGGACATCAAGAGACCCAGTACTTC; v_gene: TRBV5-1; abundance: few; d_gene: -; len: 15; j_gene: TRBJ2-5
CDR3aa: CASSLLPSGGSQTTQYF; CDR3nt: TGTGCCAGCAGTTTACTACCTAGCGGGGGGTCACAGACTACGCAGTATTTT; v_gene: TRBV27; abundance: few; d_gene: TRBD2; len: 17; j_gene: TRBJ2-3
CDR3aa: CASSQRTSGSRSYNEQFF; CDR3nt: TGTGCCAGCAGCCAACGGACTAGCGGGAGTCGGTCCTACAATGAGCAGTTCTTC; v_gene: TRBV4-2; abundance: few; d_gene: TRBD2; len: 18; j_gene: TRBJ2-1
CDR3aa: CASIPGQGDTRYF; CDR3nt: TGTGCCAGCATCCCGGGACAGGGAGATACGCGGTATTTT; v_gene: TRBV6-6; abundance: -; d_gene: TRBD1; len: 13; j_gene: TRBJ2-3
CDR3aa: CASSPGTGTDYGYTF; CDR3nt: TGTGCCAGCAGCCCCGGGACAGGGACGGACTATGGCTACACCTTC; v_gene: TRBV7-6; abundance: few; d_gene: TRBD1; len: 15; j_gene: TRBJ1-2
CDR3aa: CASRYRGNFPQHF; CDR3nt: TGTGCCAGCAGATACAGGGGGAACTTCCCCCAGCATTTT; v_gene: TRBV28; abundance: few; d_gene: TRBD1; len: 13; j_gene: TRBJ1-5
CDR3aa: CASSPRDRKNIQYF; CDR3nt: TGTGCCAGCAGCCCTCGGGACAGAAAAAACATTCAGTACTTC; v_gene: TRBV7-9; abundance: -; d_gene: TRBD1; len: 14; j_gene: TRBJ2-4
CDR3aa: CASSRSKREQYF; CDR3nt: TGTGCCAGCAGCCGATCCAAGCGCGAGCAGTACTTC; v_gene: TRBV7-2; abundance: few; d_gene: -; len: 12; j_gene: TRBJ2-7
CDR3aa: CASSLLPGVRYEQYF; CDR3nt: TGTGCCAGCAGCCTACTCCCGGGGGTCCGCTACGAGCAGTACTTC; v_gene: TRBV5-4; abundance: few; d_gene: -; len: 15; j_gene: TRBJ2-7
CDR3aa: CASSKGGAPNEQFF; CDR3nt: TGTGCCAGCTCCAAGGGCGGGGCTCCCAATGAGCAGTTCTTC; v_gene: TRBV5-4; abundance: few; d_gene: -; len: 14; j_gene: TRBJ2-1
CDR3aa: CASSEDRGGSPLHF; CDR3nt: TGTGCCAGCAGTGAAGACAGGGGAGGTTCACCCCTCCACTTT; v_gene: TRBV6-1; abundance: few; d_gene: TRBD1; len: 14; j_gene: TRBJ1-6
CDR3aa: CASSPDGWRDGNQPQHF; CDR3nt: TGTGCCAGCAGCCCCGATGGATGGCGGGACGGGAATCAGCCCCAGCATTTT; v_gene: TRBV7-9; abundance: few; d_gene: -; len: 17; j_gene: TRBJ1-5
CDR3aa: CASSLNPPGQGSNTGELFF; CDR3nt: TGCGCCAGCAGCTTGAACCCCCCGGGACAGGGGTCGAACACCGGGGAGCTGTTTTTT; v_gene: TRBV5-1; abundance: -; d_gene: TRBD1; len: 19; j_gene: TRBJ2-2
CDR3aa: CASSEALRAQETQYF; CDR3nt: TGTGCCAGCAGTGAAGCGTTGCGGGCGCAAGAGACCCAGTACTTC; v_gene: TRBV25-1; abundance: -; d_gene: -; len: 15; j_gene: TRBJ2-5
CDR3aa: CSGLTGTNTEAFF; CDR3nt: TGCAGCGGGCTGACAGGTACTAACACTGAAGCTTTCTTT; v_gene: TRBV29-1; abundance: few; d_gene: -; len: 13; j_gene: TRBJ1-1
CDR3aa: CAISESLTGTTSYEQYF; CDR3nt: TGTGCCATCAGTGAGTCCTTGACAGGGACCACGTCCTACGAGCAGTACTTC; v_gene: TRBV10-3; abundance: -; d_gene: TRBD1; len: 17; j_gene: TRBJ2-7
CDR3aa: CASKKPAASSGANVLTF; CDR3nt: TGTGCCAGTAAAAAACCAGCGGCCTCCTCTGGGGCCAACGTCCTGACTTTC; v_gene: TRBV19; abundance: few; d_gene: -; len: 17; j_gene: TRBJ2-6
CDR3aa: CASRVASRDQPQHF; CDR3nt: TGTGCCAGCCGAGTGGCCAGCAGGGATCAGCCCCAGCATTTT; v_gene: TRBV28; abundance: few; d_gene: -; len: 14; j_gene: TRBJ1-5
CDR3aa: CASCQQGLPTDTQYF; CDR3nt: TGTGCCAGCTGCCAACAGGGGCTTCCCACAGATACGCAGTATTTT; v_gene: TRBV2; abundance: -; d_gene: TRBD1; len: 15; j_gene: TRBJ2-3
CDR3aa: CASSQDETGPEKLFF; CDR3nt: TGCGCCAGCAGCCAAGATGAGACAGGACCTGAAAAACTGTTTTTT; v_gene: TRBV4-3; abundance: -; d_gene: -; len: 15; j_gene: TRBJ1-4
CDR3aa: CASSQDTGGPEAFF; CDR3nt: TGTGCCAGCAGCCAAGATACGGGGGGCCCTGAAGCTTTCTTT; v_gene: TRBV4-2; abundance: -; d_gene: -; len: 14; j_gene: TRBJ1-1
CDR3aa: CASSPLPTEDYGYTF; CDR3nt: TGTGCCAGCAGTCCCCTCCCGACAGAAGACTATGGCTACACCTTC; v_gene: TRBV28; abundance: few; d_gene: -; len: 15; j_gene: TRBJ1-2
CDR3aa: CASRTSGRVTGELFF; CDR3nt: TGCGCCAGCCGGACTAGCGGGAGGGTAACCGGGGAGCTGTTTTTT; v_gene: TRBV5-1; abundance: -; d_gene: TRBD2; len: 15; j_gene: TRBJ2-2
CDR3aa: CASSEGPHEQYF; CDR3nt: TGTGCCAGCAGTGAGGGCCCCCACGAGCAGTACTTC; v_gene: TRBV25-1; abundance: -; d_gene: -; len: 12; j_gene: TRBJ2-7
CDR3aa: CASSLELAGGDNEQFF; CDR3nt: TGTGCCAGCAGCTTAGAGCTAGCGGGGGGTGACAATGAGCAGTTCTTC; v_gene: TRBV7-9; abundance: few; d_gene: TRBD2; len: 16; j_gene: TRBJ2-1
CDR3aa: CATSRDPGGAGGPQHF; CDR3nt: TGTGCCACCAGCAGAGACCCCGGGGGGGCAGGGGGACCCCAGCATTTT; v_gene: TRBV15; abundance: few; d_gene: TRBD1; len: 16; j_gene: TRBJ1-5
CDR3aa: CASSQDPLIYEQYF; CDR3nt: TGCGCCAGCAGCCAAGATCCGTTAATCTACGAGCAGTACTTC; v_gene: TRBV4-3; abundance: -; d_gene: -; len: 14; j_gene: TRBJ2-7
CDR3aa: CAISPTGATEAFF; CDR3nt: TGTGCCATCAGCCCGACAGGGGCCACTGAAGCTTTCTTT; v_gene: TRBV10-3; abundance: -; d_gene: TRBD1; len: 13; j_gene: TRBJ1-1